A single sample gave rise to the 13 T cell receptor beta chains below, sequenced in a study of T cells after yellow fever vaccination. A single record per CDR3 protein comes from TCRdb applying MiXCR to the 5' RACE reads. The data hold 620,000 or so distinct CDR3 sequences, with approximately 16% observed a single time. Source: PBMCs, taken 5 days after the first yellow fever vaccination. The receptors were gathered from a man in his late teens or twenties who received the YFV17D yellow fever vaccine.

V and J are TRBV30 and TRBJ1-4; 7 bases agree with TRBD1. The CDR3 is 13 amino acids. V gave up 6 bases and J gave up 9 bases; unmatched junction bases: 10. Per germline, CDR1 GTSNPN and CDR2 SVGIG (reference sequence). CDR3 DNA sequence: TGTGCCTGCGTCGGGACAGCCTCCCAAAAACTGTTTTTT. Translating gives CACVGTASQKLFF.

The chain employs TRBV20-1 and TRBJ1-4; D is perhaps TRBD1 (5 bases). Germline CDR1 and CDR2: DFQATT and SNEGSKA (reference sequence). The CDR3 length is 13 residues. With 3 bases removed from V and 6 bases from J, the gap between germline ends came to 11 bases. The CDR3 sequence is CSARGVGDEKLFF. The CDR3 DNA is TGCAGTGCTAGGGGGGTAGGGGATGAAAAACTGTTTTTT.

For this clonotype: The junction departs from the called germline gene at one end, perhaps through a read error. The chain combines TRBV7-9 with TRBJ2-5; D call uncertain. The CDR3 spans 13 residues. Germline CDR1 reads SEHNR; CDR2 reads FQNEAQ (reference sequence). The CDR3 coding sequence is TGTGCCAGCAGCTTAGTGGGCCAAGAGACCCGGTACTTC. Amino acids: CASSLVGQETRYF.

The chain couples TRBV27 to TRBJ2-5, with 8 bases that match TRBD1. CDR1 is MNHEY and CDR2 is SMNVEV in the germline V gene (reference sequence). The trim removed 6 bases at V and 5 bases at J, leaving 5 bases unmatched. There are 13 residues in the CDR3. CDR3 region: CASSQGARETQYF. CDR3 bases: TGTGCCAGCAGCCAGGGGGCGCGGGAGACCCAGTACTTC.

The rearrangement links TRBV6-1 to TRBJ2-5, with 9 nucleotides matching TRBD2. The CDR3 is 16 amino acids. The germline gives CDR1 MNHNS, CDR2 SASEGT. V gave up 1 base and J gave up 3 bases; unmatched junction bases: 6. The CDR3 protein is CASSEVDSGGKETQYF. The CDR3 DNA follows: TGTGCCAGCAGTGAAGTCGATAGCGGGGGAAAAGAGACCCAGTACTTC.

V and J are TRBV28 and TRBJ2-4; D perhaps matches TRBD1 (5 bases). The CDR3 spans 19 residues. Trimming took 3 bases from V and 0 from J, leaving 21 bases between them. Germline lookup yields CDR1 MDHEN and CDR2 SYDVKM. The CDR3 DNA reads as TGTGCCAGCAGTTTTTTAGGAACAACAGGAGAACTAGCCAAAAACATTCAGTACTTC. It codes for CASSFLGTTGELAKNIQYF.

This clonotype was detected many times. V usage is TRBV6-2 or TRBV6-3 and J usage is TRBJ2-6; D is uncertain. CDR3 length equals 17 residues. The germline CDR1 and CDR2 sequences are MNHEY and SVGEGT. Trimming left V 1 base short and J 0 bases short, with 10 bases between. Here the CDR3 DNA reads TGTGCCAGCAGTTACTTAGGGCCGAGCTCTGGGGCCAACGTCCTGACTTTC. Residues: CASSYLGPSSGANVLTF.

This clonotype was observed a few times. The CDR3 loop reads CASSYSGGQYYNEQFF. The CDR3 DNA reads TGTGCCAGCAGTTACTCGGGAGGCCAGTATTACAATGAGCAGTTCTTC. The V and J genes are TRBV6-5 and TRBJ2-1, with a tentative D call TRBD2 (6 bases). CDR3 length: 16 amino acids. Trimming left V 0 bases short and J 4 bases short, with 13 bases between. CDR1 is MNHEY, CDR2 SVGAGI, per germline.

The chain combines TRBV18 with TRBJ2-7, with 9 bases identical to TRBD1. There are 15 residues in the CDR3. CDR1 KGHSH and CDR2 LQKENI come from the germline V gene. V lost 3 bases to trimming and J lost 2 bases; unmatched junction nucleotides: 5. The DNA for the CDR3 is TGTGCCAGCTCACCGACGACAGGGGGGGCCTACGAGCAGTACTTC. Encoded protein: CASSPTTGGAYEQYF.

This clonotype showed up just a few times. The chain is built from TRBV7-6 and TRBJ2-7; 7 nucleotides align to TRBD2. Trimming took 5 bases from V and 0 from J; bases not matched to a gene: 13. CDR1 and CDR2 from the germline V gene are SGHVS and FNYEAQ. This CDR3 has 17 residues. The CDR3 DNA is TGTGCCAGCAGCCCACGTCCCCCAGGGACTATCTCCTACGAGCAGTACTTC. Protein product: CASSPRPPGTISYEQYF. Complete variable domain (other parts from reference TRBV7-6 and TRBJ2-7): GAGVSQSPRYKVTKRGQDVALRCDPISGHVSLYWYRQALGQGPEFLTYFNYEAQQDKSGLPNDRFSAERPEGSISTLTIQRTEQRDSAMYRCASSPRPPGTISYEQYFGPGTRLTVT.

In this sample, this clonotype turned up a few times. The rearrangement links TRBV7-9 to TRBJ1-5; maybe TRBD1 (6 bases). The V gene lost 2 bases and the J gene lost 0 bases, with 8 bases spanning the gap. From germline, CDR1 is SEHNR and CDR2 FQNEAQ (reference sequence). CDR3 length: 15 amino acids. The CDR3 sequence is CASSLPGDSNQPQHF. The CDR3 nucleotides read TGTGCCAGCAGCTTACCAGGGGATAGCAATCAGCCCCAGCATTTT.

The V and J genes are TRBV7-9 and TRBJ2-1; tentatively, D is TRBD1 or TRBD2 (5 bases each). Between the trimmed V and J ends, which lost 4 bases and 11 bases, there was a span of 21 bases. Germline CDR1 is SEHNR and CDR2 is FQNEAQ (reference sequence). The CDR3 is 15 residues long. CDR3 in amino acids: CASSSPMGTVWQQFF. DNA for the CDR3: TGTGCCAGCAGCTCCCCCATGGGGACGGTATGGCAGCAGTTCTTC.

The rearrangement joins TRBV20-1 to TRBJ1-1; D perhaps matches TRBD1 (5 bases). This CDR3 spans 15 amino acids. Germline V gives CDR1 DFQATT, CDR2 SNEGSKA (reference sequence). V was clipped by 3 bases and J by 1 base, with 15 bases between them. The CDR3 nucleotides are TGCAGTGCTAGTCAGCCCGGGGACGAGAACACTGAAGCTTTCTTT. Encoded protein: CSASQPGDENTEAFF.